This T cell receptor beta chain emerged from a study of CD4 and CD8 cells across lung adenocarcinoma regions. TCRdb itself ran the PCR reads through MiXCR, one entry per CDR3 protein. The sample shows nearly 9,500 distinct CDR3 sequences, approximately 46% of them seen only once. Trimming removed 6 bases at V and 10 bases at J, with 19 bases between. CDR1 and CDR2 from the germline V gene are MNHNS and SASEGT. The length of the CDR3 is 14 residues. The sample comprised CD8+ T cells from the margin of a lung tumor. V gene TRBV6-1 combines with J gene TRBJ2-1; D is possibly TRBD1 (6 bases). This clonotype originated in a female donor with lung adenocarcinoma. The CD4 and CD8 labels of this study may be unreliable. This chain's CDR3 is CASREQGGSYEQFF. The CDR3, as DNA: TGTGCCAGCAGAGAACAGGGTGGAAGCTACGAGCAGTTCTTC.